Listed below are T cell receptor beta chains from one sample, sequenced in a study of cytomegalovirus exposure and HLA in healthy donors. TCRdb's copy holds only in-frame clones and misses some; the assay was immunoSEQ multiplex PCR. The sample has fewer than 100,000 clones; 94% are singletons. Material: PBMCs. The origin of the receptors is a young woman in good health and CMV-seronegative. The CDR3 runs from the conserved cysteine through the conserved F or W.

v_gene: TRBV9
CDR3aa: CASSVGGQGTEPLHF

v_gene: TRBV20-1
CDR3aa: CGAARTDTQYF

v_gene: TRBV5-6
CDR3aa: CASSFGGNLNQPQHF

v_gene: TRBV5-4
CDR3aa: CASSGGPLAPGSDTQYF

v_gene: TRBV4-2
CDR3aa: CASSQDLQVNTEAFF

v_gene: TRBV6-4
CDR3aa: CASSDGDYYNEQFF

v_gene: TRBV7-9
CDR3aa: CASSLALAGDEQYF

v_gene: TRBV4-1
CDR3aa: CASSQPGQMNTGELFF

v_gene: TRBV2
CDR3aa: CASRDGRAANEQFF

v_gene: TRBV15
CDR3aa: CATSRDNRGISYEQYF

v_gene: TRBV14
CDR3aa: CASSSSSYEQYF

v_gene: TRBV4-1
CDR3aa: CASASPGLKSHTSYNEQFF

v_gene: TRBV29-1
CDR3aa: CSVGSGTDHGYTF

v_gene: TRBV11-1
CDR3aa: CASSRQGRPTEAFF

v_gene: TRBV5-5
CDR3aa: CASSSGQEGYQETQYF

v_gene: TRBV27
CDR3aa: CASEDRGNRMNTEAFF

v_gene: TRBV19
CDR3aa: CASSFGRGETQYF

v_gene: TRBV15
CDR3aa: CATSRDIAGELFF

v_gene: TRBV5-1
CDR3aa: CASSLGQGAGELFF

v_gene: TRBV18
CDR3aa: CASSPPGLRGYGYTF

v_gene: TRBV5-1
CDR3aa: CASSLGHDDYGYTF

v_gene: TRBV6-4
CDR3aa: CASSEPANTSGSGYEQYF

v_gene: TRBV7-6
CDR3aa: CASSLALRGTKKNTGELFF

v_gene: TRBV11-2
CDR3aa: CASSSSAGTDTQYF

v_gene: TRBV30
CDR3aa: CAWSVEPGRGPDTGELFF

v_gene: TRBV2
CDR3aa: CASTGNEQFF

v_gene: TRBV5-1
CDR3aa: CASSLPGGYGEQYF

v_gene: TRBV4-2
CDR3aa: CASSRIGTGGPGSNEQFF

v_gene: TRBV2
CDR3aa: CASKENAGIVGELFF